This TCR beta chain was captured in a study of T cell responses to AZD1222 COVID-19 vaccine. Clones were sequenced by immunoSEQ multiplex PCR, and TCRdb holds only the in-frame ones, with some missing. This table has about 120,000 clones, roughly nine tenths appearing once. Trimming stripped 8 bases from V and 4 bases from J, with 9 bases between. Per the germline V gene, CDR1 is MDHEN and CDR2 is SYDVKM. The CDR3 has 11 amino acids. The sample consisted of peripheral blood, taken on day 0 of AZD1222 vaccination. The genes are TRBV28 and TRBJ2-7, with D hard to call. This TCR was sampled from an adult in good health. The CDR3 DNA follows: TGTGCCAGCGGGAAGATATACGAGCAGTACTTC. As protein: CASGKIYEQYF.